A selection of T cell receptor beta chains follows, all from one sample in a study of blood T cell repertoires in COVID-19. Produced via immunoSEQ multiplex PCR; TCRdb's table is partial and in-frame only. This table holds 150,000 to 200,000 clones, about 90% found once. Sequencing was performed on PBMCs or T cells enriched from blood (not recorded which). The receptors stem from a woman aged 18-29 years who had recovered from COVID-19. Each CDR3 is given with its conserved first and last residue. A D gene is named only where the DNA matches it firmly. Some rows have no size entry. The others give once, few or many, or a class for an expanded clone.

d_call	clone_size	v_call	j_call	cdr3_aa	cdr3_nt
NA	NA	TRBV18	TRBJ1-1	CASSPPEGRTNTEAFF	TGTGCCAGCTCACCACCGGAAGGGAGGACGAACACTGAAGCTTTCTTT
NA	NA	TRBV6-2/TRBV6-3	TRBJ1-1	CASSTHRVGNTEAFF	TGTGCCAGCAGTACTCACAGGGTTGGGAACACTGAAGCTTTCTTT
TRBD2	NA	TRBV5-6	TRBJ2-1	CASSFSIGLAGPNEQFF	TGTGCCAGCAGCTTTTCTATTGGACTAGCGGGACCCAATGAGCAGTTCTTC
TRBD2	NA	TRBV7-6	TRBJ2-7	CASSLGLAGAYEQYF	TGTGCCAGCAGCTTAGGACTAGCGGGAGCCTACGAGCAGTACTTC
NA	NA	TRBV29-1	TRBJ2-7	CSVHREHEQYF	TGCAGCGTTCACAGGGAACACGAGCAGTACTTC
NA	NA	TRBV3-1/TRBV3-2	TRBJ2-7	CASSQSSEQYF	TGTGCCAGCAGCCAATCGAGCGAGCAGTACTTC
TRBD1	NA	TRBV4-3	TRBJ1-1	CASSQEITGGWDTEAFF	TGCGCCAGCAGCCAAGAGATAACAGGGGGTTGGGACACTGAAGCTTTCTTT
TRBD2	NA	TRBV20-1	TRBJ2-7	CSASIAGPFYEQYF	TGCAGTGCTAGTATAGCGGGGCCCTTCTACGAGCAGTACTTC
NA	few	TRBV29-1	TRBJ2-1	CSVGSLWSTNNEQFF	TGCAGCGTTGGCTCGTTGTGGAGTACTAACAATGAGCAGTTCTTC
NA	few	TRBV7-9	TRBJ1-5	CASSPDTSNQPQHF	TGTGCCAGCAGCCCGGACACTAGCAATCAGCCCCAGCATTTT
TRBD2	NA	TRBV5-1	TRBJ2-1	CASSLKAGGIEKQFF	TGCGCCAGCAGCTTGAAAGCGGGAGGGATCGAGAAGCAGTTCTTC
NA	once	TRBV5-4	TRBJ2-1	CASSQDYGGVTYNEQFF	TGTGCCAGCAGCCAAGATTACGGGGGAGTCACCTACAATGAGCAGTTCTTC
NA	NA	TRBV6-1	TRBJ1-2	CASSEAGDYYGYTF	TGTGCCAGCAGTGAAGCCGGGGACTATTATGGCTACACCTTC
TRBD2	NA	TRBV19	TRBJ2-2	CASSIGSGGPFGELFF	TGTGCCAGTAGTATCGGGAGCGGGGGGCCGTTCGGGGAGCTGTTTTTT
NA	NA	TRBV4-3	TRBJ2-7	CASSQLPTVRQYF	TGCGCCAGCAGCCAATTACCGACAGTTAGGCAGTACTTC
TRBD2	NA	TRBV7-2	TRBJ2-2	CASSKSGGMNTGELFF	TGTGCCAGCAGTAAAAGCGGGGGGATGAACACCGGGGAGCTGTTTTTT
TRBD1	NA	TRBV28	TRBJ2-1	CASSWTGKRSYNEQFF	TGTGCCAGCAGTTGGACAGGTAAACGCTCCTACAATGAGCAGTTCTTC
NA	NA	TRBV19	TRBJ2-7	CASSPRAGWSYEQYF	TGTGCCAGTAGTCCCCGGGCAGGGTGGTCCTACGAGCAGTACTTC
TRBD1	once	TRBV27	TRBJ2-7	CASRGTGGLYEQYF	TGTGCCAGCAGGGGCACAGGGGGACTCTACGAGCAGTACTTC
NA	once	TRBV2	TRBJ1-4	CASTATNEKLFF	TGTGCCAGCACCGCAACTAATGAAAAACTGTTTTTT
NA	NA	TRBV30	TRBJ2-7	CAWSGRGPYEQYF	TGTGCCTGGAGTGGGCGGGGCCCCTACGAGCAGTACTTC
TRBD1	once	TRBV2	TRBJ1-4	CASTYTGTGSEKLFF	TGTGCCAGCACCTACACCGGGACAGGGAGCGAAAAACTGTTTTTT
NA	NA	TRBV11-3	TRBJ2-2	CASRRQNTGELFF	TGTGCCAGCAGACGACAGAACACCGGGGAGCTGTTTTTT
TRBD2	NA	TRBV9	TRBJ2-1	CASSVVAGELFF	TGTGCCAGCAGCGTAGTGGCGGGAGAGTTATTCTTC
NA	NA	TRBV7-6	TRBJ1-3	CASSLSGGARDTIYF	TGTGCCAGCAGCTTATCGGGGGGGGCCAGGGACACCATATATTTT
NA	few	TRBV2	TRBJ1-5	CASRTGRGGYQPQHF	TGTGCCAGCAGGACCGGGAGGGGGGGCTATCAGCCCCAGCATTTT
TRBD1	few	TRBV20-1	TRBJ1-5	CSASRSRTGGDYNQPQHF	TGCAGTGCTAGTAGGAGTCGGACAGGGGGCGATTACAATCAGCCCCAGCATTTT
NA	NA	TRBV5-4	TRBJ1-2	CASSLFYYGYTF	TGTGCCAGCAGCTTGTTCTACTATGGCTACACCTTC
NA	NA	TRBV5-1	TRBJ1-2	CASSLGGGNYGYTF	TGCGCCAGCAGCTTGGGAGGCGGGAACTATGGCTACACCTTC
NA	NA	TRBV9	TRBJ2-3	CASSVDGGRDTQYF	TGTGCCAGCAGCGTAGACGGGGGGCGCGATACGCAGTATTTT